This entry describes one TCR beta chain. Sequenced by immunoSEQ multiplex PCR; TCRdb stores in-frame clones only, minus some. The sample has around 290,000 clones; more than 70% are singletons. The source of the sample is a study of blood T cell repertoires in COVID-19. Study context: Cohort 3 donors were reported recovered after two negative PCRs, clearance, or symptom resolution.

Germline loops: CDR1 SGHRS, CDR2 YFSETQ. This CDR3 is 13 amino acids long. Losses at the gene ends were 3 bases for V and 4 bases for J; bases not matched to a gene: 4. The TCR sequence derives from a woman between 55 and 75 years old in a cohort exposed to, infected with or recovered from COVID-19 (not recorded which). Sample: PBMCs or T cells enriched from blood (not recorded which). This rearrangement joins TRBV5-1 to TRBJ2-7; 7 bases map to TRBD1. The CDR3 spells CASSSPGQYEQYF. The CDR3 region has the DNA TGCGCCAGCAGCTCACCGGGACAGTACGAGCAGTACTTC.